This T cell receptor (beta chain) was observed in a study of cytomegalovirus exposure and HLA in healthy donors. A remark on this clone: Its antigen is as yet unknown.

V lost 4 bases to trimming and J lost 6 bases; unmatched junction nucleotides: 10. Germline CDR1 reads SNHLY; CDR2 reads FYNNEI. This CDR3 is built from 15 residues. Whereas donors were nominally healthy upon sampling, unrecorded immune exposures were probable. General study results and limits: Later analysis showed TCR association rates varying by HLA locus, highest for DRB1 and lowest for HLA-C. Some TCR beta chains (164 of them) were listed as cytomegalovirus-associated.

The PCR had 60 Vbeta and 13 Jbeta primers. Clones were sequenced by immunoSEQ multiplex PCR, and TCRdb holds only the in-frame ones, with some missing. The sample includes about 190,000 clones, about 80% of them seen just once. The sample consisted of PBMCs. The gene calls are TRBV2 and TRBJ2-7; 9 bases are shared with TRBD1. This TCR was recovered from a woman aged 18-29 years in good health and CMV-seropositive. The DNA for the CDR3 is TGTGCCAGCAGTGCACAACAGGGGGCGCCCGGCGAGCAGTACTTC. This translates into CASSAQQGAPGEQYF.